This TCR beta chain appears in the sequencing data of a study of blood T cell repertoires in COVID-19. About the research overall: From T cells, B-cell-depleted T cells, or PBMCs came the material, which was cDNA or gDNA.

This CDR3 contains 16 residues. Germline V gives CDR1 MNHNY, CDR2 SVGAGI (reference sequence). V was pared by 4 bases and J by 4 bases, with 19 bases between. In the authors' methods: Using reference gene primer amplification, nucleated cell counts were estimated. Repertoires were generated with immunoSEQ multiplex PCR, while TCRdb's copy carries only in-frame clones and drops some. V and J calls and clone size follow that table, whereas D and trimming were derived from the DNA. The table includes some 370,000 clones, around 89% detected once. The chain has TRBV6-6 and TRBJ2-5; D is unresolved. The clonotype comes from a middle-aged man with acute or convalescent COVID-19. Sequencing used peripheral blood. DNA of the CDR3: TGTGCCAGCAGTTCCTTTTTAGAGCGACCGAGAGAGACCCAGTACTTC. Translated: CASSSFLERPRETQYF.